A single sample gave rise to the 28 T cell receptor beta chains below, sequenced in a study of cytomegalovirus exposure and HLA in healthy donors (dated by TCRdb to the late 2010s). Receptor amplification or capture employed the immunoSEQ multiplex PCR assay. For the multiplex PCR, a mixture combining 60 forward primers for TCR Vbeta segments and 13 reverse primers for TCR Jbeta segments was used. TCRdb obtained this table from immuneACCESS and retained in-frame rearrangements with V and J assigned. These tables miss some clones; where compared with another copy, unresolved V genes account for less than half of the shortfall, and the remainder is unexplained. The sample table lists hundreds of thousands of clones, 75% to 85% of them with a count of one. The ten top clones hold more than 1.3% of the sample. The material sequenced was PBMCs. All receptors derive from a girl under 18 in good health and CMV-seronegative.

This chain uses TRBV19 with TRBJ2-5, with 9 bases aligning to TRBD2. Unmatched junction bases numbered 6, after V lost 5 bases and J lost 5 bases. This CDR3 region has 14 residues. The germline CDR1 and CDR2 sequences are LNHDA and SQIVND (reference sequence). This CDR3 is CASSGSGSVETQYF. CDR3 nucleotide sequence: TGTGCCAGTAGTGGTAGCGGGAGTGTGGAGACCCAGTACTTC. Together with reference TRBV19 and TRBJ2-5, the CDR3 gives the full variable domain: DGGITQSPKYLFRKEGQNVTLSCEQNLNHDAMYWYRQDPGQGLRLIYYSQIVNDFQKGDIAEGYSVSREKKESFPLTVTSAQKNPTAFYLCASSGSGSVETQYFGPGTRLLVL.

J is TRBJ2-1 and V is TRBV7-9; 11 nucleotides agree with TRBD2. The germline V gene encodes CDR1 SEHNR and CDR2 FQNEAQ (reference sequence). With V trimmed by 0 bases and J by 11 bases, 3 bases remained unmatched. This CDR3 comprises 14 residues. The CDR3 sequence: CASSLAGTSGQQFF. CDR3 DNA sequence: TGTGCCAGCAGCTTAGCCGGGACTAGCGGACAGCAGTTCTTC. Combining the CDR3 with reference TRBV7-9 and TRBJ2-1 gives the whole variable domain DTGVSQNPRHKITKRGQNVTFRCDPISEHNRLYWYRQTLGQGPEFLTYFQNEAQLEKSRLLSDRFSAERPKGSFSTLEIQRTEQGDSAMYLCASSLAGTSGQQFFGPGTRLTVL.

The V gene is TRBV18, the J gene TRBJ2-3; D is perhaps TRBD1 (6 bases). CDR3 length: 16 residues. V lost 3 bases to trimming and J lost 2 bases, with 15 bases between them. Germline-derived CDR1 and CDR2 are KGHSH and LQKENI. CDR3 DNA sequence: TGTGCCAGCTCACCTCAGGCAGGGGCCATCACAGATACGCAGTATTTT. It encodes CASSPQAGAITDTQYF.

J is TRBJ1-2 and V is TRBV6-6; D is unclear. With 7 bases removed from V and 4 bases from J, the gap between germline ends came to 16 bases. Germline lookup yields CDR1 MNHNY and CDR2 SVGAGI (reference sequence). The CDR3 has 14 residues. The CDR3 nucleotides are TGTGCCAGCACGGGAGGGAGTAAAAGCTATGGCTACACCTTC. Its protein product is CASTGGSKSYGYTF.

The chain has TRBV6-5 and TRBJ1-3, with 7 bases that match TRBD1. The CDR3 length is 16 residues. Germline CDR1 MNHEY, CDR2 SVGAGI. Trimming took 2 bases from V and 0 from J; bases not matched to a gene: 4. CDR3 nucleotide sequence: TGTGCCAGCAGTTACAAGGGACAGAACTCTGGAAACACCATATATTTT. It translates to CASSYKGQNSGNTIYF.

V usage is TRBV18 and J usage is TRBJ2-5; 8 bases agree with TRBD1. CDR1 is KGHSH and CDR2 is LQKENI in the germline V gene. Losses at the gene ends were 0 bases for V and 7 bases for J; bases not matched to a gene: 10. This CDR3 has 16 amino acids. The CDR3: CASSPPRTGSVRTQYF. In DNA form, the CDR3 reads TGTGCCAGCTCACCACCTAGGACAGGGAGCGTCCGGACCCAGTACTTC. The full variable domain, completed using reference TRBV18 and TRBJ2-5, is NAGVMQNPRHLVRRRGQEARLRCSPMKGHSHVYWYRQLPEEGLKFMVYLQKENIIDESGMPKERFSAEFPKEGPSILRIQQVVRGDSAAYFCASSPPRTGSVRTQYFGPGTRLLVL.

J is TRBJ1-4 and V is TRBV28; a weak D match, TRBD1 (5 bases). Germline V gene data show CDR1 as MDHEN and CDR2 as SYDVKM. V lost 4 bases, J lost 4 bases, and 10 bases lay in between. The CDR3 runs to 14 residues. The CDR3 sequence: CASSSRTFNEKLFF. Written as DNA, the CDR3 is TGTGCCAGCAGTTCTCGGACATTTAATGAAAAACTGTTTTTT.

J is TRBJ2-5 and V is TRBV7-7; 7 positions match TRBD2. V trimming: 0 bases; J trimming: 5 bases; junction bases outside the gene matches: 6. CDR3 length: 15 amino acids. CDR1 is SSHAT, CDR2 FNYEAQ, per germline (reference sequence). CDR3 DNA sequence: TGTGCCAGCAGCTTAGCCCCGAGCGGGGTGGAGACCCAGTACTTC. Encoded protein: CASSLAPSGVETQYF.

The J gene is TRBJ2-1, the V gene TRBV2; possible D gene TRBD1, 5 bases. CDR3 length: 15 amino acids. The V end lost 0 bases, the J end lost 4 bases, and 10 bases lay between the germline ends. The V gene's germline CDR1 is SNHLY and CDR2 FYNNEI. The CDR3 is CASSEARTLYNEQFF. DNA of the CDR3: TGTGCCAGCAGTGAAGCCCGGACACTATACAATGAGCAGTTCTTC.

The chain combines TRBV6-1 with TRBJ1-5; tentative D call: TRBD1 (5 bases). V dropped 2 bases and J dropped 4 bases, with 9 bases sitting between them. Germline V lookup: CDR1 MNHNS, CDR2 SASEGT. CDR3 size: 14 residues. In DNA, the CDR3 is TGTGCCAGCAGTGAATACGGACAAAATCAGCCCCAGCATTTT. Its translation: CASSEYGQNQPQHF.

This chain joins TRBV7-8 and TRBJ2-2; 7 nucleotides line up with TRBD2. V dropped 5 bases and J dropped 7; count of bases not matched to a gene: 13. The CDR3 spans 16 residues. Germline V gene sequence: CDR1 SGHVS, CDR2 FQNEAQ. The CDR3 spells CASSVLGGGGSGELFF. CDR3 coding DNA: TGTGCCAGCAGCGTCCTGGGGGGGGGAGGTAGCGGGGAGCTGTTTTTT.

This chain uses TRBV18 with TRBJ1-5, with TRBD1 matching 7 bases. Per germline, CDR1 KGHSH and CDR2 LQKENI. The J segment lost 3 bases and the V segment lost 3 bases, leaving 2 bases of the junction unmatched. The CDR3 spans 14 residues. CDR3 residues: CASSPDRVNQPQHF. The CDR3 coding sequence is TGTGCCAGCTCACCTGACAGGGTCAATCAGCCCCAGCATTTT. Supplemented by reference TRBV18 and TRBJ1-5, the full variable domain reads NAGVMQNPRHLVRRRGQEARLRCSPMKGHSHVYWYRQLPEEGLKFMVYLQKENIIDESGMPKERFSAEFPKEGPSILRIQQVVRGDSAAYFCASSPDRVNQPQHFGDGTRLSIL.

The chain employs TRBV7-3 and TRBJ2-1, with TRBD2 matching 16 bases. J lost 5 bases, V lost 5 bases, and 15 bases had no gene match. The CDR3 totals 20 residues. The germline gives CDR1 SGHTA, CDR2 FQGTGA. The CDR3 protein is CASSTSGTSGRAGTHNEQFF. Written as DNA, the CDR3 is TGTGCCAGCAGCACCTCCGGGACTAGCGGGAGGGCGGGCACGCACAATGAGCAGTTCTTC. Looking up the rest from reference TRBV7-3 and TRBJ2-1 gives the full variable domain: GAGVSQTPSNKVTEKGKYVELRCDPISGHTALYWYRQSLGQGPEFLIYFQGTGAADDSGLPNDRFFAVRPEGSVSTLKIQRTERGDSAVYLCASSTSGTSGRAGTHNEQFFGPGTRLTVL.

The rearrangement uses TRBV10-3 and TRBJ1-3, with D uncertain. Germline assignment: CDR1 ENHRY and CDR2 SYGVKD. V was clipped by 2 bases and J by 9 bases, with 11 bases between them. The CDR3 loop spans 13 amino acids. The CDR3: CAISENPRTTIYF. The CDR3 DNA reads as TGTGCCATCAGTGAGAATCCGAGAACCACCATATATTTT.

In nucleotides, the CDR3 is TGTGCCAGCAGCTTAGAGGGGGCAGATACGCAGTATTTT. Translated: CASSLEGADTQYF. The chain uses TRBV9 and TRBJ2-3; weak D call: TRBD1 (6 bases). V lost 4 bases and J 4 bases, leaving 10 bases between the germline ends. CDR3 length equals 13 residues. From germline, CDR1 is SGDLS and CDR2 YYNGEE.

The chain links TRBV10-3 to TRBJ1-3, with D possibly being TRBD1 (6 bases). Germline lookup yields CDR1 ENHRY and CDR2 SYGVKD. This CDR3 spans 15 amino acids. The germline V and J ends were trimmed by 6 bases and 0 bases, with 12 bases remaining between them. The CDR3 region has the DNA TGTGCCATCAGCGTCGGACAGACCTCTGGAAACACCATATATTTT. This codes for CAISVGQTSGNTIYF.

This chain joins TRBV5-4 and TRBJ1-5; the D is unclear. Trimming left V 0 bases short and J 5 bases short, with 9 bases between. The CDR3 contains 14 residues. In germline, CDR1 is SGHNT, CDR2 YYREEE (reference sequence). The CDR3 DNA sequence: TGTGCCAGCAGCTTGGCCGGAGGCCATCAGCCCCAGCATTTT. This encodes CASSLAGGHQPQHF.

The chain couples TRBV18 to TRBJ1-5; D remains ambiguous. Trimming pared 3 bases from V and 0 bases from J, leaving 9 bases between. In germline, CDR1 is KGHSH, CDR2 LQKENI. CDR3 length: 15 residues. This chain's CDR3 is CASSPAGVSNQPQHF. In nucleotides, the CDR3 is TGTGCCAGCTCACCGGCCGGGGTTAGCAATCAGCCCCAGCATTTT.

The chain recombines TRBV5-1 with TRBJ1-1, with D possibly being TRBD1 (6 bases). Germline CDR1 is SGHRS and CDR2 is YFSETQ. The CDR3 loop spans 13 amino acids. Trimming cost V 0 bases and J 4 bases, with 7 bases left between them. The DNA of the CDR3 is TGCGCCAGCAGCTTGGCAGGGGCCACTGAAGCTTTCTTT. As protein: CASSLAGATEAFF.

The V gene is TRBV28, the J gene TRBJ1-2; 8 nucleotides line up with TRBD1. Trimming cost V 5 bases and J 8 bases; bases outside gene matches: 13. Germline V gives CDR1 MDHEN, CDR2 SYDVKM. CDR3 length: 15 amino acids. The CDR3 DNA reads TGTGCCAGCAGTCTTACCCTGACAGGGGCGTCGGGCTACACCTTC. Translation gives CASSLTLTGASGYTF.

The J gene is TRBJ2-2, the V gene TRBV7-3; 9 bases fit TRBD2. The CDR3 sequence is 16 residues long. CDR1 and CDR2 (germline): SGHTA, FQGTGA. Germline trimming cut 5 bases from V and 3 bases from J; bases unmatched to any gene: 7. The CDR3 spells CASSLGLAGYTGELFF. Written as DNA, the CDR3 is TGTGCCAGCAGCCTAGGGCTAGCGGGATACACCGGGGAGCTGTTTTTT.

The chain combines TRBV28 with TRBJ2-1; TRBD2 might be the D (6 bases). The V end lost 6 bases, the J end lost 13 bases, and 22 bases lay between the germline ends. Germline V gene data show CDR1 as MDHEN and CDR2 as SYDVKM. CDR3 length: 14 residues. DNA of the CDR3: TGTGCCAGCAGCCGACTACTAGCAACTCCCCTACAGTTCTTC. It is translated as CASSRLLATPLQFF. Complete variable domain (other parts from reference TRBV28 and TRBJ2-1): DVKVTQSSRYLVKRTGEKVFLECVQDMDHENMFWYRQDPGLGLRLIYFSYDVKMKEKGDIPEGYSVSREKKERFSLILESASTNQTSMYLCASSRLLATPLQFFGPGTRLTVL.

V and J are TRBV27 and TRBJ2-7; TRBD1 aligns across 9 bases. This CDR3 region has 13 residues. Trimming took 8 bases from V and 6 from J; bases not matched to a gene: 8. Germline loops: CDR1 MNHEY, CDR2 SMNVEV (reference sequence). The DNA for the CDR3 is TGTGCCAGCGGAACAGGGGGCGCGTCCGAGCAGTACTTC. Its translation: CASGTGGASEQYF.

The chain employs TRBV5-4 and TRBJ2-3; D is possibly TRBD1 (6 bases). This CDR3 is 16 amino acids long. Germline CDR1 SGHNT, CDR2 YYREEE (reference sequence). V was shortened by 3 bases and J by 2 bases, with 16 bases between the two germline ends. CDR3 bases: TGTGCCAGCAGCTCATCACTAGGGGGTCACACAGATACGCAGTATTTT. Protein product: CASSSSLGGHTDTQYF.

The chain uses TRBV29-1 and TRBJ2-1; 9 bases match TRBD2. V was clipped by 4 bases and J by 9 bases; unmatched bases: 10. This CDR3 has 14 residues. CDR1 and CDR2 (germline): SQVTM, ANQGSEA. Written as DNA, the CDR3 is TGCAGCGTTGCTGAGACTAGCGGATTTACTGAGCAGTTCTTC. This translates into CSVAETSGFTEQFF.

V and J are TRBV27 and TRBJ2-7, with 9 nucleotides matching TRBD1. J lost 4 bases, V lost 0 bases, and 13 bases had no gene match. The germline V gene has CDR1 MNHEY and CDR2 SMNVEV (reference sequence). This CDR3 has 18 residues. The CDR3: CASSLSGMLGQGDYEQYF. In DNA form, the CDR3 reads TGTGCCAGCAGTTTATCGGGTATGTTGGGACAGGGAGATTACGAGCAGTACTTC.

J is TRBJ1-2 and V is TRBV19; 10 bases are shared with TRBD1. The CDR3 runs 14 residues. V was pared by 5 bases and J by 4 bases, with 4 bases of the junction left unmatched. Germline values: CDR1 LNHDA, CDR2 SQIVND (reference sequence). The CDR3 protein is CASSLDRGPYGYTF. The CDR3 DNA sequence: TGTGCCAGTAGTCTTGACAGGGGGCCCTATGGCTACACCTTC. The variable domain in full, with the rest retrieved from reference TRBV19 and TRBJ1-2, is DGGITQSPKYLFRKEGQNVTLSCEQNLNHDAMYWYRQDPGQGLRLIYYSQIVNDFQKGDIAEGYSVSREKKESFPLTVTSAQKNPTAFYLCASSLDRGPYGYTFGSGTRLTVV.

V and J are TRBV27 and TRBJ1-2, with D unclear. CDR3 length: 12 residues. Germline CDR1 MNHEY, CDR2 SMNVEV (reference sequence). V gave up 2 bases and J gave up 7 bases, with 8 bases separating them. Here the CDR3 DNA reads TGTGCCAGCAGTTTAGGGAGTTTTGGCTACACCTTC. Residues: CASSLGSFGYTF.